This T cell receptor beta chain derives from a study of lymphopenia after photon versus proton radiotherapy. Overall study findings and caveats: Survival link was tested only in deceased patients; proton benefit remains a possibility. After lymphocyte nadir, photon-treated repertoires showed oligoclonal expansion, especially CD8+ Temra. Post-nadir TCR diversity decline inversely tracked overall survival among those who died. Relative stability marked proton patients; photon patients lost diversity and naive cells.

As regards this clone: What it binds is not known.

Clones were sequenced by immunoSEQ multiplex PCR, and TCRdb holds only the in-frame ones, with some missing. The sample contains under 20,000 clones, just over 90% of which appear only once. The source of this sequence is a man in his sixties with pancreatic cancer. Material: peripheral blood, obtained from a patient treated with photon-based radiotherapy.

The CDR3 nucleotides read TGCGCCAGCAGCCAAACCGTGGAACCTACCCCGTTTGACACTGAAGCTTTCTTT. Amino acid sequence: CASSQTVEPTPFDTEAFF. The gene calls are TRBV4-1 and TRBJ1-1; D call uncertain. V was trimmed by 2 bases and J by 3 bases, leaving 22 bases between them. CDR3 length: 18 residues. Germline lookup yields CDR1 MGHRA and CDR2 YSYEKL.